Listed below are T cell receptor beta chains from one sample, sequenced in a study of PD-L1 blockade in urothelial cancer. Measured with immunoSEQ multiplex PCR; TCRdb has only the in-frame clones, and not every one. The table lists about 50,000 clones, 70% to 90% of them singletons. Sequences were derived from PBMCs, sampled around atezolizumab (anti-PD-L1) treatment. These receptors were taken from a man between 65 and 79 years old with urothelial cancer. Each CDR3 is given with its conserved first and last residue. The order of the fields is D gene, V gene, clone size, J gene, CDR3 protein, CDR3 DNA. The D gene is left open where the match is weak. Size is stated for part of the rows, as once, few or many counts, or as a class when the clone is expanded.

d_call: TRBD1
v_call: TRBV28
clone_size: -
j_call: TRBJ2-7
cdr3_aa: CATIDRGLYEQYF
cdr3_nt: TGTGCCACCATCGACAGGGGGCTCTACGAGCAGTACTTC

d_call: -
v_call: TRBV5-1
clone_size: -
j_call: TRBJ1-3
cdr3_aa: CASSLGAEPSSGNTIYF
cdr3_nt: TGCGCCAGCAGCTTGGGGGCAGAGCCCAGCTCTGGAAACACCATATATTTT

d_call: TRBD1
v_call: TRBV6-4
clone_size: -
j_call: TRBJ1-1
cdr3_aa: CASSERPGGTEAFF
cdr3_nt: TGTGCCAGCAGTGAGCGTCCAGGGGGCACTGAAGCTTTCTTT

d_call: -
v_call: TRBV2
clone_size: -
j_call: TRBJ2-7
cdr3_aa: CASSARTESYEQYF
cdr3_nt: TGTGCCAGCAGTGCTAGGACAGAGTCCTACGAGCAGTACTTC

d_call: TRBD2
v_call: TRBV6-1
clone_size: -
j_call: TRBJ2-7
cdr3_aa: CASSQPGLAGLEQYF
cdr3_nt: TGTGCCAGCAGCCAACCGGGACTAGCGGGTTTAGAGCAGTACTTC

d_call: -
v_call: TRBV4-1
clone_size: -
j_call: TRBJ1-2
cdr3_aa: CASSHPRGRPGYTF
cdr3_nt: TGCGCCAGCAGCCACCCCCGGGGGAGGCCTGGCTACACCTTC

d_call: TRBD2
v_call: TRBV6-5
clone_size: -
j_call: TRBJ2-7
cdr3_aa: CASSYGGGSYEQYF
cdr3_nt: TGTGCCAGCAGTTACGGCGGGGGGTCCTACGAGCAGTACTTC

d_call: -
v_call: TRBV2
clone_size: -
j_call: TRBJ2-2
cdr3_aa: CASSESRAGTGELFF
cdr3_nt: TGTGCCAGCAGTGAAAGCAGGGCCGGAACCGGGGAGCTGTTTTTT

d_call: -
v_call: TRBV18
clone_size: -
j_call: TRBJ2-3
cdr3_aa: CASSILGQGTDTQYF
cdr3_nt: TGTGCCAGCTCAATCTTGGGTCAGGGCACAGATACGCAGTATTTT

d_call: TRBD1
v_call: TRBV6-1
clone_size: -
j_call: TRBJ1-1
cdr3_aa: CASSEAWTGAPSSEAFF
cdr3_nt: TGTGCCAGCAGTGAAGCGTGGACAGGAGCCCCTAGTTCTGAAGCTTTCTTT

d_call: TRBD1
v_call: TRBV10-1
clone_size: -
j_call: TRBJ2-5
cdr3_aa: CASSESTGQGGETQYF
cdr3_nt: TGCGCCAGCAGTGAGTCGACGGGACAGGGAGGTGAGACCCAGTACTTC

d_call: -
v_call: TRBV7-9
clone_size: -
j_call: TRBJ2-7
cdr3_aa: CASSFSGSYEQYF
cdr3_nt: TGTGCCAGCAGCTTTAGCGGCTCCTACGAGCAGTACTTC

d_call: TRBD1
v_call: TRBV7-9
clone_size: -
j_call: TRBJ2-3
cdr3_aa: CASSSRQGATDTQYF
cdr3_nt: TGTGCCAGCAGCTCCAGACAGGGGGCCACAGATACGCAGTATTTT

d_call: -
v_call: TRBV4-1
clone_size: -
j_call: TRBJ2-7
cdr3_aa: CASSQATGLYEQYF
cdr3_nt: TGCGCCAGCAGCCAAGCTACGGGTCTCTACGAGCAGTACTTC

d_call: TRBD2
v_call: TRBV4-1
clone_size: -
j_call: TRBJ2-3
cdr3_aa: CASSRIPSGERGTDTQYF
cdr3_nt: TGCGCCAGCAGCCGGATTCCTAGCGGAGAACGTGGGACAGATACGCAGTATTTT

d_call: -
v_call: TRBV7-2
clone_size: -
j_call: TRBJ2-2
cdr3_aa: CASSLAGRGNTGELFF
cdr3_nt: TGTGCCAGCAGCTTAGCGGGTAGAGGGAACACCGGGGAGCTGTTTTTT

d_call: TRBD2
v_call: TRBV6-4
clone_size: few
j_call: TRBJ2-5
cdr3_aa: CASRGRLAQETQYF
cdr3_nt: TGTGCCAGCAGGGGGAGACTAGCCCAAGAGACCCAGTACTTC

d_call: TRBD1
v_call: TRBV4-1
clone_size: -
j_call: TRBJ2-7
cdr3_aa: CASSHLQGTGEQYF
cdr3_nt: TGCGCCAGCAGCCACCTACAGGGGACCGGGGAGCAGTACTTC

d_call: -
v_call: TRBV7-9
clone_size: -
j_call: TRBJ2-3
cdr3_aa: CASSWAGTYSTTDTQYF
cdr3_nt: TGTGCCAGCAGCTGGGCCGGGACTTACTCAACCACAGATACGCAGTATTTT

d_call: TRBD2
v_call: TRBV7-3
clone_size: -
j_call: TRBJ2-2
cdr3_aa: CASSLRRGLAGGPLSGELFF
cdr3_nt: TGTGCCAGCAGCTTACGTCGGGGACTAGCGGGAGGGCCTTTATCCGGGGAGCTGTTTTTT

d_call: -
v_call: TRBV7-3
clone_size: -
j_call: TRBJ2-2
cdr3_aa: CASSLIGVQTGELFF
cdr3_nt: TGTGCCAGCAGCTTAATAGGGGTACAAACCGGGGAGCTGTTTTTT

d_call: TRBD2
v_call: TRBV6-1
clone_size: -
j_call: TRBJ2-1
cdr3_aa: CASSGGLAGVNEQFF
cdr3_nt: TGTGCCAGCAGTGGGGGACTAGCGGGAGTCAATGAGCAGTTCTTC

d_call: TRBD1
v_call: TRBV5-4
clone_size: -
j_call: TRBJ1-1
cdr3_aa: CASTPGQRTSLNTEAFF
cdr3_nt: TGTGCCAGCACTCCGGGACAGCGTACCTCTTTGAACACTGAAGCTTTCTTT

d_call: -
v_call: TRBV30
clone_size: -
j_call: TRBJ2-7
cdr3_aa: CAWSIPGLSYEQYF
cdr3_nt: TGTGCCTGGAGCATTCCGGGACTTTCCTACGAGCAGTACTTC

d_call: -
v_call: TRBV7-9
clone_size: -
j_call: TRBJ1-1
cdr3_aa: CASSLNSLAQAFF
cdr3_nt: TGTGCCAGCAGCTTAAACTCTCTCGCCCAAGCTTTCTTT

d_call: TRBD1
v_call: TRBV14
clone_size: -
j_call: TRBJ2-7
cdr3_aa: CASSLETGGTYEQYF
cdr3_nt: TGTGCCAGCAGCCTTGAGACAGGGGGGACCTACGAGCAGTACTTC

d_call: TRBD1
v_call: TRBV6-1
clone_size: -
j_call: TRBJ2-7
cdr3_aa: CASSPTGTGPYEQYF
cdr3_nt: TGTGCTAGCAGCCCCACCGGGACAGGGCCCTACGAGCAGTACTTC

d_call: TRBD1
v_call: TRBV28
clone_size: -
j_call: TRBJ1-2
cdr3_aa: CASSSRAGGGYTF
cdr3_nt: TGTGCCAGCAGTTCCAGGGCAGGGGGGGGCTACACCTTC

d_call: -
v_call: TRBV5-4
clone_size: -
j_call: TRBJ2-7
cdr3_aa: CASSLNSPYEQYF
cdr3_nt: TGTGCCAGCAGCTTGAATAGTCCATACGAGCAGTACTTC

d_call: -
v_call: TRBV6-5
clone_size: -
j_call: TRBJ2-3
cdr3_aa: CASSYFGMTDTQYF
cdr3_nt: TGTGCCAGCAGTTATTTCGGGATGACAGATACGCAGTATTTT

d_call: -
v_call: TRBV11-2
clone_size: -
j_call: TRBJ2-7
cdr3_aa: CASTMGYGMPYEQYF
cdr3_nt: TGTGCCAGCACCATGGGGTACGGGATGCCCTACGAGCAGTACTTC

d_call: TRBD2
v_call: TRBV4-2
clone_size: -
j_call: TRBJ2-2
cdr3_aa: CASSLSGSVGGELFF
cdr3_nt: TGTGCCAGCAGTCTTAGCGGGAGTGTAGGCGGGGAGCTGTTTTTT

d_call: TRBD1
v_call: TRBV29-1
clone_size: -
j_call: TRBJ2-3
cdr3_aa: CSVASETGGYTDTQYF
cdr3_nt: TGCAGCGTTGCTTCCGAGACAGGGGGCTACACAGATACGCAGTATTTT

d_call: -
v_call: TRBV10-3
clone_size: -
j_call: TRBJ1-4
cdr3_aa: CAISGPPGGEKLFF
cdr3_nt: TGTGCCATCAGTGGGCCCCCGGGGGGGGAAAAACTGTTTTTT